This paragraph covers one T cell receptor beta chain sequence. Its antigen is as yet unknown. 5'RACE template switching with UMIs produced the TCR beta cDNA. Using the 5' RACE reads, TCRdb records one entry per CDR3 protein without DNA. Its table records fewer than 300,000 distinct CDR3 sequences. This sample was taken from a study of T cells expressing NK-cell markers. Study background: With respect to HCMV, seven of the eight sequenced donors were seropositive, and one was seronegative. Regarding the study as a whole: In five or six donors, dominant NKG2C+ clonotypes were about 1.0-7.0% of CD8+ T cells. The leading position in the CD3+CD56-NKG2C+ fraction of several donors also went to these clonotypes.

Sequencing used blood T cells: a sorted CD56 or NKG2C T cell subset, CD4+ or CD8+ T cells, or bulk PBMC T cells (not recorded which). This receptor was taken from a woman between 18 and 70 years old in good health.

The CDR3 reads CSVDRNGRDTQYF. This chain joins TRBV29-1 and TRBJ2-3. CDR3 length equals 13 residues. Germline values: CDR1 SQVTM, CDR2 ANQGSEA.